The rows below give T cell receptor beta chains drawn from one sample of a study of blood T cell repertoires in COVID-19. Generated by immunoSEQ multiplex PCR, the TCRdb table keeps only in-frame clones and is missing some. Among hundreds of thousands of clones listed, roughly 90% were seen once. Sequenced sample: PBMCs or T cells enriched from blood (not recorded which). The receptors come from a woman aged 25 to 39 who had recovered from COVID-19. CDR3s include the opening cysteine and the closing phenylalanine or tryptophan. Fields, in order: CDR3 length, V gene, CDR3 protein.

13 TRBV4-1 CASSVRGTGELFF
13 TRBV27 CASRQSSGNTIYF
16 TRBV4-1 CASSHQTGRSGNTIYF
14 TRBV11-2 CASRRDRDYNEQFF
14 TRBV6-1 CASSEAAHPSPLHF
15 TRBV11-2 CASSRPGTANEKLFF
13 TRBV20-1 CSASLGQGNIQYF
16 TRBV28 CASSLFGTGGDQPQHF
13 TRBV29-1 CSVEDGVNEKLFF
14 TRBV24-1 CATSDATGVTEAFF
13 TRBV27 CASSPFYNSPLHF
15 TRBV5-6 CASSWGGVSNEKLFF
14 TRBV6-5 CASSYLQGSSKAFF
14 TRBV2 CATMTGVSTDTQYF
15 TRBV7-2 CASSLRAGGIDTIYF
15 TRBV5-4 CASSLVHTYNTEAFF